This TCR beta chain was captured by sequencing in a study of blood T cell repertoires in COVID-19. Study in general: T cells, B-cell-depleted T cells, or PBMCs provided the cDNA or gDNA that served as material.

Clinical history reported by participants formed the basis on which cohorts were assigned. Two negative PCRs, clearance, or symptom resolution characterized the recovered Cohort 3 donors. Trimming removed 0 bases from V and 4 bases from J, with 12 bases in between. This CDR3 comprises 15 residues. Germline-derived CDR1 and CDR2 are KGHSH and LQKENI. Clones were read by immunoSEQ multiplex PCR, and TCRdb kept only the in-frame ones, dropping some. The data contain 250,000 to 300,000 clones, roughly 86% of them singletons. Only a few counts were recorded for this clone. The chain has TRBV18 and TRBJ1-2; unclear D gene. The sample comprised PBMCs or T cells enriched from blood (not recorded which). The sequence was obtained from an older woman who had recovered from COVID-19. CDR3 DNA sequence: TGTGCCAGCTCACCACCAACCAGTCCAATCTATGGCTACACCTTC. It codes for CASSPPTSPIYGYTF.